The next 27 T cell receptor beta chains were all read from a single sample in a study of identifying expanded T cells in peripheral blood. Produced via immunoSEQ multiplex PCR; TCRdb's table is partial and in-frame only. Counted here are 90,000 or so clones, around nine tenths occurring once; the ten biggest clones make up over 15%. Sequencing was carried out using blood. These TCRs come from a person between 18 and 75 years old in good health.

The gene calls are TRBV27 and TRBJ1-5; no clear D. The germline V gene has CDR1 MNHEY and CDR2 SMNVEV (reference sequence). The CDR3 runs to 13 residues. V gave up 2 bases and J gave up 7 bases, with 9 bases separating them. The CDR3 loop is CASSLKEFQPQHF. CDR3 sequence (DNA): TGTGCCAGCAGTTTAAAGGAATTCCAGCCCCAGCATTTT.

This chain joins TRBV27 and TRBJ1-2, with no clear D. The germline V gene has CDR1 MNHEY and CDR2 SMNVEV (reference sequence). This CDR3 has 17 amino acids. The V end was cut by 5 bases, the J end by 8 bases, with 27 bases between. This chain's CDR3 is CASSPKMSSLFWGGYTF. In nucleotides, the CDR3 is TGTGCCAGCAGTCCGAAAATGAGTTCGCTATTCTGGGGAGGCTACACCTTC.

Only one count was recorded for this clone. The rearrangement joins TRBV10-3 to TRBJ1-1; D is uncertain. From germline, CDR1 is ENHRY and CDR2 SYGVKD. The CDR3 has 16 amino acids. The V gene lost 6 bases and the J gene lost 0 bases, with 17 bases spanning the gap. DNA of the CDR3: TGTGCCATCAGAGCGGTTGGAAACGAGATGAACACTGAAGCTTTCTTT. It translates to CAIRAVGNEMNTEAFF.

This clone has more than one count but fewer than ten. CDR3: CASSLLGHGLEPQHF. DNA of the CDR3: TGTGCCAGCAGCTTACTGGGTCACGGCCTCGAGCCCCAGCATTTT. The rearrangement links TRBV7-2 to TRBJ1-5, with D unresolved. Germline CDR1 reads SGHTA; CDR2 reads FQGNSA. Trimming took off 2 bases at V and 8 bases at J, with 16 bases between the two ends. There are 15 residues in the CDR3.

The chain links TRBV9 to TRBJ2-3; D uncertain. This CDR3 has 13 amino acids. Trimming shortened V by 3 bases and J by 4 bases, and 9 bases separated the two germline ends. CDR1 and CDR2 (germline): SGDLS, YYNGEE. The CDR3 nucleotides read TGTGCCAGCAGCGCCTGGCGTTCAGATACGCAGTATTTT. Encoded protein: CASSAWRSDTQYF.

This chain links TRBV15 with TRBJ1-4; D is ambiguous. The germline V and J ends were trimmed by 0 bases and 0 bases, with 5 bases remaining between them. Germline V CDR1 and CDR2: LNHNV, YYDKDF (reference sequence). This CDR3 contains 15 residues. As DNA, the CDR3 is TGTGCCACCAGCAGAGAGGTTGCAACTAATGAAAAACTGTTTTTT. Amino acid sequence: CATSREVATNEKLFF.

The chain couples TRBV4-1 to TRBJ2-4, with D possibly TRBD1 on 5 matching bases. The V end lost 1 base, the J end lost 4 bases, and 14 bases lay between the germline ends. Germline CDR1 reads MGHRA; CDR2 reads YSYEKL. The CDR3 has 16 amino acids. For the CDR3, the DNA is TGCGCCAGCAGCCAAGGGGGCAGAACTTCGAAAAACATTCAGTACTTC. This codes for CASSQGGRTSKNIQYF.

This clone appeared a few times. The CDR3 DNA follows: TGCGCCAGCAGCCCGGGAACAGGGGACTATGGCTACACCTTC. It encodes CASSPGTGDYGYTF. This chain uses TRBV4-3 with TRBJ1-2, with 7 bases matching TRBD1. The CDR3 is 14 amino acids. With 4 bases clipped from V and 3 bases from J, the junction kept 5 bases outside the gene matches. Germline lookup yields CDR1 LGHNA and CDR2 YSLEER.

The chain links TRBV5-6 to TRBJ1-1; D might be TRBD1 (5 bases). Trimming took 4 bases from V and 0 from J, leaving 13 bases between them. Germline values: CDR1 SGHDT, CDR2 YYEEEE. CDR3 length: 15 residues. CDR3 bases: TGTGCCAGCAGCGAGTGGGGCAGAATGAACACTGAAGCTTTCTTT. This sequence encodes CASSEWGRMNTEAFF.

This chain uses TRBV2 with TRBJ2-3; the match to TRBD2 covers 7 bases. This CDR3 comprises 14 residues. Germline CDR1 reads SNHLY; CDR2 reads FYNNEI. V shed 6 bases, J shed 0 bases, and the junction held 3 bases outside the gene matches. The CDR3 protein is CASRLAVSTDTQYF. The CDR3, as DNA: TGTGCCAGCAGGCTAGCGGTTAGCACAGATACGCAGTATTTT. Supplemented by reference TRBV2 and TRBJ2-3, the full variable domain reads EPEVTQTPSHQVTQMGQEVILRCVPISNHLYFYWYRQILGQKVEFLVSFYNNEISEKSEIFDDQFSVERPDGSNFTLKIRSTKLEDSAMYFCASRLAVSTDTQYFGPGTRLTVL.

This clone was recorded once. The V gene is TRBV6-5, the J gene TRBJ1-1; 9 nucleotides align to TRBD1. In germline, CDR1 is MNHEY, CDR2 SVGAGI. The CDR3 is made up of 14 amino acids. The J segment lost 4 bases and the V segment lost 4 bases, leaving 4 bases of the junction unmatched. CDR3 DNA sequence: TGTGCCAGCAGTTTAACAGGGGGCTTCACTGAAGCTTTCTTT. This encodes CASSLTGGFTEAFF.

The chain has TRBV4-3 and TRBJ2-7; 13 bases agree with TRBD2. There are 16 residues in the CDR3. From germline, CDR1 is LGHNA and CDR2 YSLEER. Germline trimming cut 4 bases from V and 2 bases from J; bases unmatched to any gene: 5. CDR3 bases: TGCGCCAGCAGCCGGGGACTAGCGGGGACCGCCTACGAGCAGTACTTC. This codes for CASSRGLAGTAYEQYF.

V gene TRBV7-9 combines with J gene TRBJ1-4; possibly TRBD1 for D (6 bases). Germline CDR1 reads SEHNR; CDR2 reads FQNEAQ (reference sequence). V dropped 10 bases and J dropped 6 bases, with 18 bases sitting between them. The CDR3 covers 14 residues. In DNA, the CDR3 is TGTGCCACCTCGAATCGGGCAGGGGATGAAAAACTGTTTTTT. It codes for CATSNRAGDEKLFF.

As to this clone: The junction shows a germline mismatch at one end, possibly a read error. The chain links TRBV2 to TRBJ1-2; D not certain. The CDR3 extends over 12 amino acids. Germline values: CDR1 SNHLY, CDR2 FYNNEI. CDR3 amino acids: CASSEALQTGLF. The CDR3 region has the DNA TGTGCCAGCAGTGAAGCGCTACAGACGGGTCTTTTC.

CDR3 DNA sequence: TGTGCCAGCTCACCACTTCAGGGCATTTTAAACACCGGGGAGCTGTTTTTT. It specifies CASSPLQGILNTGELFF. The rearrangement joins TRBV18 to TRBJ2-2, with D maybe TRBD1 (5 bases). CDR1 and CDR2 from the germline V gene are KGHSH and LQKENI. The CDR3 has 17 amino acids. Trimming cost V 1 base and J 2 bases, with 14 bases left between them.

V is TRBV7-9 and J is TRBJ2-7; a possible D gene is TRBD1 (5 bases). Germline-derived CDR1 and CDR2 are SEHNR and FQNEAQ (reference sequence). The V gene lost 5 bases and the J gene lost 6 bases, with 17 bases spanning the gap. The CDR3 sequence is 14 residues long. The CDR3 is CASSERIPTGEQYF. The CDR3 DNA is TGTGCCAGCAGCGAGAGGATTCCTACAGGCGAGCAGTACTTC.

This chain uses TRBV28 with TRBJ2-3; D is perhaps TRBD2 (5 bases). Between the trimmed V and J ends, which lost 6 bases and 4 bases, there was a span of 17 bases. The CDR3 extends over 15 amino acids. Germline V lookup: CDR1 MDHEN, CDR2 SYDVKM. The CDR3 is CASREEGPLPDTQYF. CDR3 sequence (DNA): TGTGCCAGCAGGGAGGAAGGTCCGCTCCCAGATACGCAGTATTTT.

V and J are TRBV6-6 and TRBJ2-3, with D perhaps assigned TRBD1 or TRBD2 (5 bases each). The CDR3 has 12 residues. The V gene's germline CDR1 is MNHNY and CDR2 SVGAGI (reference sequence). Trimming took off 3 bases at V and 11 bases at J, with 12 bases between the two ends. CDR3 nucleotides: TGTGCCAGCAGTTATCTCGAGGGGAAGCAGTATTTT. Translated: CASSYLEGKQYF.

The rearrangement joins TRBV7-9 to TRBJ2-1, with TRBD1 matching over 8 bases. The CDR3 totals 15 residues. CDR1 is SEHNR, CDR2 FQNEAQ, per germline (reference sequence). V was pared by 5 bases and J by 5 bases, with 8 bases of the junction left unmatched. In nucleotides, the CDR3 is TGTGCCAGCAGCCCACCGGACAGGGCCCACAATGAGCAGTTCTTC. It yields the protein CASSPPDRAHNEQFF.

This clone was observed once. The chain carries TRBV29-1 and TRBJ2-3; D ambiguous. V lost 4 bases and J 2 bases, leaving 13 bases between the germline ends. This CDR3 is built from 14 residues. CDR1 SQVTM and CDR2 ANQGSEA come from the germline V gene. This CDR3 is CSVVSRPVTDTQYF. The DNA for the CDR3 is TGCAGCGTTGTGAGTAGGCCCGTCACAGATACGCAGTATTTT.

The chain links TRBV27 to TRBJ2-5; unclear D gene. With 0 bases removed from V and 5 bases from J, the gap between germline ends came to 10 bases. Per germline, CDR1 MNHEY and CDR2 SMNVEV (reference sequence). The CDR3 is made up of 14 amino acids. This chain's CDR3 is CASSLSGFRETQYF. The CDR3 nucleotides are TGTGCCAGCAGTTTATCGGGGTTTCGGGAGACCCAGTACTTC.

The chain links TRBV28 to TRBJ2-7, with a weak D call TRBD1 (7 bases). The CDR3 is 14 residues long. Trimming removed 9 bases from V and 1 base from J, with 16 bases in between. Germline values: CDR1 MDHEN, CDR2 SYDVKM. For the CDR3, the DNA is TGTGCCAGTCAGTGGCAGGGGGGATCCTACGAGCAGTACTTC. Translated, it gives CASQWQGGSYEQYF.

This rearrangement joins TRBV5-6 to TRBJ1-2; 7 nucleotides agree with TRBD1. The germline V gene has CDR1 SGHDT and CDR2 YYEEEE. V was clipped by 6 bases and J by 6 bases; unmatched bases: 8. CDR3 length: 13 amino acids. The CDR3 spells CASTRTGNNGYTF. The DNA of the CDR3 is TGTGCCAGCACCCGGACAGGCAACAATGGCTACACCTTC. The full variable domain, in which reference TRBV5-6 and TRBJ1-2 provide the parts outside the CDR3, is DAGVTQSPTHLIKTRGQQVTLRCSPKSGHDTVSWYQQALGQGPQFIFQYYEEEERQRGNFPDRFSGHQFPNYSSELNVNALLLGDSALYLCASTRTGNNGYTFGSGTRLTVV.

This chain links TRBV25-1 with TRBJ2-7; 9 positions match TRBD2. The CDR3 sequence is 15 residues long. Germline assignment: CDR1 MGHDK and CDR2 SYGVNS. Unmatched junction bases numbered 11, after V lost 6 bases and J lost 5 bases. The CDR3 loop reads CASSAPERGAHEQYF. Written as DNA, the CDR3 is TGTGCCAGCAGCGCCCCTGAGCGGGGGGCCCACGAGCAGTACTTC.

V usage is TRBV28 and J usage is TRBJ2-1; unclear D gene. The CDR3 totals 13 residues. Trimming cost V 5 bases and J 5 bases, with 10 bases left between them. From germline, CDR1 is MDHEN and CDR2 SYDVKM. DNA of the CDR3: TGTGCCAGCAGTATCCCGACTGACAATGAGCAGTTCTTC. As protein: CASSIPTDNEQFF.

This sequence joins TRBV30 and TRBJ2-5; 7 nucleotides align to TRBD2. The germline gives CDR1 GTSNPN, CDR2 SVGIG (reference sequence). V shed 3 bases, J shed 3 bases, and the junction held 7 bases outside the gene matches. The CDR3 has 14 amino acids. The CDR3 DNA follows: TGTGCCTGGAGCGGTGGGGGGGGGAAAGAGACCCAGTACTTC. Translation: CAWSGGGGKETQYF.

This chain joins TRBV5-4 and TRBJ2-5, with D possibly TRBD1 on 6 matching bases. Germline assignment: CDR1 SGHNT and CDR2 YYREEE (reference sequence). V shed 4 bases and J shed 2 bases, with 12 bases lying between them. The CDR3 covers 14 residues. CDR3 region: CASSEWTEQETQYF. CDR3 DNA sequence: TGTGCCAGCAGCGAGTGGACAGAGCAAGAGACCCAGTACTTC.